This T cell receptor beta chain originates from a study of T cells after yellow fever vaccination. The germline V gene has CDR1 DFQATT and CDR2 SNEGSKA (reference sequence). This CDR3 is built from 11 residues. V lost 3 bases to trimming and J lost 8 bases, with 8 bases between them. TCRdb re-called the 5' RACE reads through MiXCR, storing one row per CDR3 protein. The sample includes around 320,000 distinct CDR3 sequences, roughly 8.7% seen only once; the top ten take 3% to 4%. The chain recombines TRBV20-1 with TRBJ2-1; unclear D gene. This clonotype was obtained from a man younger than 35 who received the YFV17D yellow fever vaccine. The specimen was CD4+ T cells sorted from PBMCs, collected 5 days after the yellow fever booster vaccination. In nucleotides, the CDR3 is TGCAGTGCTAGGAGTAGCTATGAGCAGTTCTTC. This codes for CSARSSYEQFF.